This record covers a single TCR beta chain. This record belongs to a study of OX40 agonist ivuxolimab in advanced cancers. Study-wide background: Across the patients, intravenous ivuxolimab was delivered every 2 weeks at 0.01 to 10 mg/kg. Patients with prior anti-PD-1, anti-PD-L1 or anti-CTLA-4 therapy were eligible; roughly 41% had some.

The CDR3 is 12 residues long. Germline V gene data show CDR1 as SNHLY and CDR2 as FYNNEI. With 10 bases removed from V and 6 bases from J, the gap between germline ends came to 15 bases. The table came from immunoSEQ multiplex PCR; TCRdb's copy has only in-frame clones and leaves some out. Of tens of thousands of clones detected, roughly 83% appear once; the ten largest clones hold about 27%. The source material was CD4+ or CD8+ T cells sorted from blood, sampled in a trial of the OX40 agonist ivuxolimab. The J gene is TRBJ1-1, the V gene TRBV2; a possible D gene is TRBD1 (6 bases). This TCR was recovered from an adult with an advanced solid tumor such as melanoma, head and neck, liver or kidney cancer. The CDR3 loop is CATPRQAPEAFF. CDR3 nucleotides: TGTGCCACTCCAAGACAGGCGCCTGAAGCTTTCTTT.